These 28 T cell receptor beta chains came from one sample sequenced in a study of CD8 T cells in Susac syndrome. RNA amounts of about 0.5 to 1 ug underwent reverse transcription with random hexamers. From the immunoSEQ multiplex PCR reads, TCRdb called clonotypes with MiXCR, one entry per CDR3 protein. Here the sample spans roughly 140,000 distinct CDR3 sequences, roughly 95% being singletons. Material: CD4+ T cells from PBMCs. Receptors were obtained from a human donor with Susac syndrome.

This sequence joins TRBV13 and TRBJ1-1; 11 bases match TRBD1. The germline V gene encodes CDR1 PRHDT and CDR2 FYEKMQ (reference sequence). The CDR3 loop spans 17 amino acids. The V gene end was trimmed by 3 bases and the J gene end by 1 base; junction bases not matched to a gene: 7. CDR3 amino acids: CASSFGGQGGGNTEAFF. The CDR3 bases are TGTGCCAGCAGCTTTGGGGGACAGGGGGGTGGGAACACTGAAGCTTTCTTT.

CDR3 region: CASSQDTTGSGTDTQYF. The CDR3 DNA follows: TGTGCCAGCAGCCAAGATACGACAGGGAGTGGCACAGATACGCAGTATTTT. This chain joins TRBV3-1 and TRBJ2-3; 7 nucleotides agree with TRBD1. The ends lost 0 bases at V and 1 base at J; junction bases unmatched: 7. This CDR3 is 17 amino acids long. Germline CDR1 reads LGHDT; CDR2 reads YNNKEL (reference sequence).

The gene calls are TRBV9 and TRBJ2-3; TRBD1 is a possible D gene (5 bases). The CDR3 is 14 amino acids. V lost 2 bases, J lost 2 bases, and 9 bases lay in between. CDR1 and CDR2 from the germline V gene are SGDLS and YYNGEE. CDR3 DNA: TGTGCCAGCAGCGTCGACAGATACACAGATACGCAGTATTTT. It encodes CASSVDRYTDTQYF.

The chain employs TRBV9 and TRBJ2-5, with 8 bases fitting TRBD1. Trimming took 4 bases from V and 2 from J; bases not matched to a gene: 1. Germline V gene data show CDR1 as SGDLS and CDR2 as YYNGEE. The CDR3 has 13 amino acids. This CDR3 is CASSNRGQETQYF. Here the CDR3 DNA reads TGTGCCAGCAGCAACAGGGGGCAAGAGACCCAGTACTTC. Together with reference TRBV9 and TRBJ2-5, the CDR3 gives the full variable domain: DSGVTQTPKHLITATGQRVTLRCSPRSGDLSVYWYQQSLDQGLQFLIQYYNGEERAKGNILERFSAQQFPDLHSELNLSSLELGDSALYFCASSNRGQETQYFGPGTRLLVL.

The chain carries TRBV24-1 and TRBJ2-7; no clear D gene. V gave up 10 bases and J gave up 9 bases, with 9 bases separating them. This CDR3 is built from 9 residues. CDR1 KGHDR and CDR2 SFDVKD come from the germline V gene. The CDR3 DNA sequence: TGTGCCACGAGGTTGGGGCAGTACTTC. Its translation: CATRLGQYF.

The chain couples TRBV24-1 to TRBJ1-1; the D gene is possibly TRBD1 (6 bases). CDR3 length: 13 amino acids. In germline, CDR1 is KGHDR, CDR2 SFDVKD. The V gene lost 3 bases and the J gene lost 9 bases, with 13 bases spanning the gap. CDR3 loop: CATSDSRGGKAFF. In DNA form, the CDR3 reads TGTGCCACCAGTGATAGTAGGGGGGGTAAAGCTTTCTTT.

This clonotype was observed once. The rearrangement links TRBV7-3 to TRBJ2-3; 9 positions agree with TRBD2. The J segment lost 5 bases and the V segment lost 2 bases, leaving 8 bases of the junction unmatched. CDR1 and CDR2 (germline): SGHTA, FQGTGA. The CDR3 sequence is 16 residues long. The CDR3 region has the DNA TGTGCCAGCAGCTTAGCGGCTAGCGGGGTAGGAGATACGCAGTATTTT. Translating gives CASSLAASGVGDTQYF. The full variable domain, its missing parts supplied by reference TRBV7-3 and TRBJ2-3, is GAGVSQTPSNKVTEKGKYVELRCDPISGHTALYWYRQSLGQGPEFLIYFQGTGAADDSGLPNDRFFAVRPEGSVSTLKIQRTERGDSAVYLCASSLAASGVGDTQYFGPGTRLTVL.

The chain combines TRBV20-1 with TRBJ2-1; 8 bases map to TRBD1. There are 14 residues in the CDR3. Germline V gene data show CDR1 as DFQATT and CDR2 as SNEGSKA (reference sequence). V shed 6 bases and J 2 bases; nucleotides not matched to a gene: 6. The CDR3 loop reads CSARQGAPYNEQFF. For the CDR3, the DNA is TGCAGTGCGAGGCAGGGGGCCCCCTACAATGAGCAGTTCTTC.

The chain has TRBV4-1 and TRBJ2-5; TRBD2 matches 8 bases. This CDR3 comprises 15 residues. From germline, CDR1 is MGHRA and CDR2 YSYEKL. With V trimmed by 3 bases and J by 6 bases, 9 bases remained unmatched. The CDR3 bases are TGCGCCAGCAGCCACCTGGACGGGAGGGACCAGACCCAGTACTTC. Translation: CASSHLDGRDQTQYF.

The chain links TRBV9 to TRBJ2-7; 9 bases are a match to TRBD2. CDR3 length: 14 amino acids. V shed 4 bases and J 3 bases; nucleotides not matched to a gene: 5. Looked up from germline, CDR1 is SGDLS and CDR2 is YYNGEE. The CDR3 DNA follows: TGTGCCAGCAGCCTTGGAGCGGGGGGCTACGAGCAGTACTTC. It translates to CASSLGAGGYEQYF.

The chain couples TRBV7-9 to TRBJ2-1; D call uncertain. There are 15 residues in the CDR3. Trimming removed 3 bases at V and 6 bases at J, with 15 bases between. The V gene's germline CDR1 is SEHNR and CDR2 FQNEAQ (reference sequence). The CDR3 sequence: CASSLAGPTTNEQFF. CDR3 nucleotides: TGTGCCAGCAGCTTGGCCGGCCCGACCACCAATGAGCAGTTCTTC.

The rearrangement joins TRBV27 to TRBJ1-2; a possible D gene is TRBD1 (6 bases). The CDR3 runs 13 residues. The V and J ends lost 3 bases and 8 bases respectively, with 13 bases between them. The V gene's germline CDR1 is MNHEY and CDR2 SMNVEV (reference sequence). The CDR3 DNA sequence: TGTGCCAGCAGTTTCTCACAGGGCGGGGGCTACACCTTC. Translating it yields CASSFSQGGGYTF.

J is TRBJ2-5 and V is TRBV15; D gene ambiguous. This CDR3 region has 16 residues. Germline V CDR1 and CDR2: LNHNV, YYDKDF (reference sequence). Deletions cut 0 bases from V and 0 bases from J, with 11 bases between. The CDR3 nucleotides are TGTGCCACCAGCAGAGATAGGGCACAGCACCAAGAGACCCAGTACTTC. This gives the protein CATSRDRAQHQETQYF.

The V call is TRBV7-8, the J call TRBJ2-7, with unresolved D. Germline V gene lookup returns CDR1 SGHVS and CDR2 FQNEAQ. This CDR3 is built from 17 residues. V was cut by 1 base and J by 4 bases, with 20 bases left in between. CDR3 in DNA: TGTGCCAGCAGCTTAGTGGTTGGCCCACAGTCCAGTTACGAGCAGTACTTC. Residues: CASSLVVGPQSSYEQYF.

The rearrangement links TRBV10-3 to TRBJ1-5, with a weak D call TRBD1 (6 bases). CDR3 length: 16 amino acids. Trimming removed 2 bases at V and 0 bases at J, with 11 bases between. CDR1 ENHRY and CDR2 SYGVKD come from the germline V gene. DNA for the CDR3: TGTGCCATCAGTGAGAGGGGACAACTTAGCAATCAGCCCCAGCATTTT. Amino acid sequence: CAISERGQLSNQPQHF.

CDR3 DNA: TGCAGCGCAGAAGGACAGGGGGTCGACCAGTTCTTC. This encodes CSAEGQGVDQFF. The chain has TRBV29-1 and TRBJ2-1, with 10 positions matching TRBD1. V dropped 7 bases and J dropped 13; count of bases not matched to a gene: 10. Per the germline V gene, CDR1 is SQVTM and CDR2 is ANQGSEA. The CDR3 is made up of 12 amino acids.

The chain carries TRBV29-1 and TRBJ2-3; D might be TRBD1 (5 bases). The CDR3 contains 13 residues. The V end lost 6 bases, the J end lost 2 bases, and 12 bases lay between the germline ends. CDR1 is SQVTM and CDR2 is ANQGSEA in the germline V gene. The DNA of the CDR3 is TGCAGCGTGACCCCAGGGTCCACAGATACGCAGTATTTT. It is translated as CSVTPGSTDTQYF.

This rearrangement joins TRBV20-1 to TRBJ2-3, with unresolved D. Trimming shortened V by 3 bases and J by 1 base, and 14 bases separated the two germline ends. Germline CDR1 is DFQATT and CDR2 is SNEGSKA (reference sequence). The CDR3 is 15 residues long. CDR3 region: CSASPQVGRTDTQYF. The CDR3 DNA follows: TGCAGTGCTAGTCCGCAAGTGGGCCGCACAGATACGCAGTATTTT.

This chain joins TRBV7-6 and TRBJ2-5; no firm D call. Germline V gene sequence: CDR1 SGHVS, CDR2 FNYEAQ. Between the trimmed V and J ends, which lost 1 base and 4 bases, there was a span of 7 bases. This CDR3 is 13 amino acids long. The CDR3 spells CASSLEWRETQYF. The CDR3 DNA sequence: TGTGCCAGCAGCTTAGAATGGCGAGAGACCCAGTACTTC.

The CDR3 DNA reads TGTGCCAGCAGCTTAACGCGGGGGGGTTACAATGAGCAGTTCTTC. This codes for CASSLTRGGYNEQFF. The chain couples TRBV7-3 to TRBJ2-1; TRBD2 matches 9 bases. In germline, CDR1 is SGHTA, CDR2 FQGTGA. This CDR3 is 15 amino acids long. The V segment lost 0 bases and the J segment 4 bases; nucleotides outside the gene matches: 1.

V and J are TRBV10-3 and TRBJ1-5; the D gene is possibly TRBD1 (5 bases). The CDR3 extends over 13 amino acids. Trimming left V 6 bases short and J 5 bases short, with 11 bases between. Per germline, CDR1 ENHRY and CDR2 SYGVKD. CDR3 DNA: TGTGCCATCAGCACAGGACGGGATCAGCCCCAGCATTTT. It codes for CAISTGRDQPQHF.

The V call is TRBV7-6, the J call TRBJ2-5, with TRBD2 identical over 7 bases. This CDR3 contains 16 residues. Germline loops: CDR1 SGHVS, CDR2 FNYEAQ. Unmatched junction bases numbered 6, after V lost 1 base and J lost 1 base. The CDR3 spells CASSLEVGGLQETQYF. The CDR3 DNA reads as TGTGCCAGCAGCTTAGAGGTGGGAGGGCTCCAAGAGACCCAGTACTTC.

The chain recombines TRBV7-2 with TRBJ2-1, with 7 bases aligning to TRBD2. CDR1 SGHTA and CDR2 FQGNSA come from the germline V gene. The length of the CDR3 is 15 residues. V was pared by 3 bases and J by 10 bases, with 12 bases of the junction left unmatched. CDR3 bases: TGTGCCAGCAGCTTTGCGACTAGCACCCCAGACGAGCAGTTCTTC. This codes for CASSFATSTPDEQFF.

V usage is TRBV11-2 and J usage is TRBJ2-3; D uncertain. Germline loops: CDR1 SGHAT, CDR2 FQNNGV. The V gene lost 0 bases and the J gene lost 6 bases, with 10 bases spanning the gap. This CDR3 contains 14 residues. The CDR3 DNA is TGTGCCAGCAGCTTAGATCGAAACCTCGATACGCAGTATTTT. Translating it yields CASSLDRNLDTQYF.

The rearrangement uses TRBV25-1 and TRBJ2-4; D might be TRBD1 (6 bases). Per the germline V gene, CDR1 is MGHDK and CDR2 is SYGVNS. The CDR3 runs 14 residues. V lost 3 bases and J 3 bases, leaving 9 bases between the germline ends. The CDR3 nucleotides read TGTGCCAGCAGTGAGTTCAGGGGCAAAAACATTCAGTACTTC. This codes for CASSEFRGKNIQYF.

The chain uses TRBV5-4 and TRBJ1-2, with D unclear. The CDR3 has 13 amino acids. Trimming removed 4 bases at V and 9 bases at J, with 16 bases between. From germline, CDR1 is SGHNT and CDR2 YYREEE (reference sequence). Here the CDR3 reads CASSAAVNRRYTF. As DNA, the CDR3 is TGTGCCAGCAGCGCTGCGGTTAACAGACGCTACACCTTC.

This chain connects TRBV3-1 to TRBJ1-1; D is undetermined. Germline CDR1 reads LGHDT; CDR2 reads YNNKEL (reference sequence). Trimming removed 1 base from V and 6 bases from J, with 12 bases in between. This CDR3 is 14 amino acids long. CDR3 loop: CASSQASGSAEAFF. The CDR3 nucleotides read TGTGCCAGCAGCCAAGCCTCAGGTAGTGCTGAAGCTTTCTTT. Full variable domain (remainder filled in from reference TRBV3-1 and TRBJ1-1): DTAVSQTPKYLVTQMGNDKSIKCEQNLGHDTMYWYKQDSKKFLKIMFSYNNKELIINETVPNRFSPKSPDKAHLNLHINSLELGDSAVYFCASSQASGSAEAFFGQGTRLTVV.

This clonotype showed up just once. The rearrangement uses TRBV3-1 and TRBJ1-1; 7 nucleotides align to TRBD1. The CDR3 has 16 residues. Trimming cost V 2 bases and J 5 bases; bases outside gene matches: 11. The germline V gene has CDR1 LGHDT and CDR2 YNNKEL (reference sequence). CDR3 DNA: TGTGCCAGCAGCCAATCTGACGACAGGGAAGGAACTGAAGCTTTCTTT. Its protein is CASSQSDDREGTEAFF.